This T cell receptor (beta chain) stems from a study of CD8 T cells in Susac syndrome. Overall study results and limits: A relatively small number of individuals underwent TCR sequencing and HLA analysis.

The germline V gene has CDR1 PRHDT and CDR2 FYEKMQ (reference sequence). This CDR3 has 16 residues. V lost 3 bases, J lost 5 bases, and 13 bases stayed unmatched. For this clonotype: Its cognate antigen is unknown.

TCR beta sequences were obtained from blood CD8+ and CD4+ T cells. Random hexamers were used to reverse transcribe an amount of about 0.45 to 1 ug RNA. By means of immunoSEQ multiplex PCR, TCR beta CDR3 spanning 54 Vbeta and 13 Jbeta underwent amplification. TCRdb reanalysed the immunoSEQ multiplex PCR reads using MiXCR and keeps one entry per CDR3 protein. Here the sample spans tens of thousands of distinct CDR3 sequences, over 85% being singletons. The sequence derives from a human donor in good health. Sequencing was carried out using CD8+ T cells from PBMCs. The gene calls are TRBV13 and TRBJ2-7; 7 bases agree with TRBD2. The DNA for the CDR3 is TGTGCCAGCAGCTTCCTAGCCGGGGGGACGAGGGACGAGCAGTACTTC. It codes for CASSFLAGGTRDEQYF.